This entry is about one T cell receptor beta chain. The antigen remains unidentified. Primers included in the PCR were 60 Vbeta and 13 Jbeta primers. Clones were read by immunoSEQ multiplex PCR, and TCRdb kept only the in-frame ones, dropping some. The sample carries roughly 100,000 clones, 64% recorded once. The data were obtained in a study of cytomegalovirus exposure and HLA in healthy donors. The study, taken as a whole, reports: A later analysis linked more than 15,000 TCR beta sequences to HLA alleles at 0.05 false discovery rate.

J was trimmed by 6 bases and V by 3 bases; bases with no gene match: 7. The CDR3 consists of 14 residues. Germline-derived CDR1 and CDR2 are SGHNT and YENEEA. The rearrangement uses TRBV11-3 and TRBJ1-1, with 7 positions matching TRBD1. The TCR comes from a man in his fifties or sixties in good health and CMV-seronegative. Material for sequencing was PBMCs. CDR3 loop: CASSFYRGKAEAFF. CDR3 DNA sequence: TGTGCCAGCAGCTTCTACAGGGGCAAGGCTGAAGCTTTCTTT.